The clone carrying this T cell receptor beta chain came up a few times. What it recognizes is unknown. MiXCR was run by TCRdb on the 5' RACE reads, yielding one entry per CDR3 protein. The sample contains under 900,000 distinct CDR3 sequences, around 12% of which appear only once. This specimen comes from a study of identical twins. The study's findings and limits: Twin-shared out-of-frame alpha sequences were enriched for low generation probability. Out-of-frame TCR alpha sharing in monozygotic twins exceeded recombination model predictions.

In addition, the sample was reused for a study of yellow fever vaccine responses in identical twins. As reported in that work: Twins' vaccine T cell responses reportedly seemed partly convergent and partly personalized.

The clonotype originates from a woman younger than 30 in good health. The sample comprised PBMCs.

DNA for the CDR3: TGTGCCAGCAGTGAAAGGGCTAGCGGGGGGGCAGTGGAAGAGACCCAGTACTTC. It encodes CASSERASGGAVEETQYF. The chain joins TRBV2 to TRBJ2-5, with TRBD2 identical over 12 bases. J gave up 3 bases and V 2 bases, and 10 bases lay outside the gene matches. Germline loops: CDR1 SNHLY, CDR2 FYNNEI. The CDR3 runs to 18 residues.